This T cell receptor beta chain emerged from a study of early T cells in non-severe SARS-CoV-2 infection. Study-wide context: Sequencing was performed on bulk RNA from unsorted whole blood, leaving chains unpaired. Regarding the study as a whole: VDJdb-based annotation leaned toward anti-spike CD8 responses and missed private and CD4 specificities.

Unique molecular identifier tags were affixed to discrete cDNA molecules. Each CDR3 protein is one row after TCRdb ran MiXCR on the 5' RACE reads. This table holds 30,000 to 40,000 distinct CDR3 sequences, 5% to 6% found once. This CDR3 contains 16 residues. Per germline, CDR1 SEHNR and CDR2 FQNEAQ (reference sequence). Trimming removed 2 bases at V and 5 bases at J, with 15 bases between. This clonotype occurred many times. Its antigen is unknown. The V gene is TRBV7-9, the J gene TRBJ1-4; perhaps TRBD1 as D (6 bases). The receptor was isolated from an adult who was a healthcare worker with PCR-confirmed SARS-CoV-2 infection or an uninfected control (not recorded which). Sequencing was performed on whole blood, taken at baseline. The CDR3 reads CASSLSAARGNEKLFF. Here the CDR3 DNA reads TGTGCCAGCAGCTTATCAGCGGCAAGGGGGAATGAAAAACTGTTTTTT.